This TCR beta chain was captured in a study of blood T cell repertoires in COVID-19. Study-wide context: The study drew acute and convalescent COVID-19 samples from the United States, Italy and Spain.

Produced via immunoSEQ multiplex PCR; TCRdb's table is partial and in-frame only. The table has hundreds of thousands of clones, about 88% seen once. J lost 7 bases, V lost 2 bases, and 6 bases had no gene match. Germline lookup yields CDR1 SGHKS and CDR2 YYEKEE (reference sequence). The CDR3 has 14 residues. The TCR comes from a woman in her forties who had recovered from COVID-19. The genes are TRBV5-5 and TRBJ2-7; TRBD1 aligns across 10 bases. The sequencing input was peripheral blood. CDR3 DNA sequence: TGTGCCAGCAGCTTAGGACAGGGGGGAACAGAGCAGTACTTC. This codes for CASSLGQGGTEQYF. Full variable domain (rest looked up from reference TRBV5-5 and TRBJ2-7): DAGVTQSPTHLIKTRGQQVTLRCSPISGHKSVSWYQQVLGQGPQFIFQYYEKEERGRGNFPDRFSARQFPNYSSELNVNALLLGDSALYLCASSLGQGGTEQYFGPGTRLTVT.